The clone carrying this T cell receptor beta chain has just a few counts. Its target is not known. The sample belongs to a study of T cell responses to AZD1222 COVID-19 vaccine. The wider study: Timing groups of about 4 and about 12 weeks for second doses were pooled.

The repertoire was sequenced with immunoSEQ multiplex PCR; TCRdb's copy has only in-frame clones and lacks some. The table lists roughly 120,000 clones, roughly 86% of them singletons, with less than 15% in the top ten. Regarding the study as a whole: At study baseline, merely several AZD1222 recipients were seropositive. White British donors predominated, females outnumbered males, and clonal diversity was possibly underestimated. The study found vaccine-associated CD4 TCRs spanning spike, dominant at 160-218 and 743-854.

This CDR3 spans 14 amino acids. The germline gives CDR1 SNHLY, CDR2 FYNNEI. V lost 6 bases, J lost 8 bases, and 19 bases lay in between. The genes are TRBV2 and TRBJ1-2, with D perhaps matching TRBD1 (5 bases). Sequences were derived from peripheral blood, sampled on day 0 of AZD1222 vaccination. The TCR was taken from an adult in good health. CDR3 protein: CASSIGGWASGYTF. DNA for the CDR3: TGTGCCAGCAGCATCGGGGGTTGGGCGAGCGGCTACACCTTC.